The present T cell receptor (beta chain) was sequenced within a study of cytomegalovirus exposure and HLA in healthy donors. Study findings and constraints: In vitro checks showed that a few CMV-associated chains really do target CMV antigens.

This CDR3 has 16 amino acids. With V trimmed by 3 bases and J by 0 bases, 5 bases remained unmatched. Per germline, CDR1 SGHTA and CDR2 FQGTGA. The primer mix had 60 Vbeta and 13 Jbeta primers. TCRdb keeps only in-frame clones here, not all; method: immunoSEQ multiplex PCR. There are around 150,000 clones in the sample; over 80% occur only once, and 3.4% lies in the top ten. In regard to this clone: The antigen is undetermined.

This TCR came from a male donor in good health and CMV-seronegative. Material for sequencing was PBMCs. The chain couples TRBV7-3 to TRBJ2-1; the match to TRBD2 covers 7 bases. The CDR3 DNA sequence: TGTGCCAGCAGCTTGCTCGGGGGGAGCTCCTACAATGAGCAGTTCTTC. Protein: CASSLLGGSSYNEQFF.